The clone carrying this T cell receptor (beta chain) was detected only a few times. No antigen is known for it. This record comes from a study of T-cell reconstitution after alpha-beta-depleted transplantation in children. During its preparation, the TCRbeta library received unique molecular identifiers. TCRdb re-analysed the PCR reads in MiXCR, keeping a single row per CDR3 protein. This sample has 700,000 to 850,000 distinct CDR3 sequences, with roughly 15% found just once. Study-level points and caveats: There were reportedly several hundred expanded graft clones from which alpha-beta T cells came about two months after transplant. There were some patients whose high TCRbeta diversity at day 60 came from surviving recipient T cells and thymic progenitors. T-cell counts and diversity at one year following transplant were attributed mainly to newly produced T cells.

Deletions cut 4 bases from V and 2 bases from J, with 16 bases between. The CDR3 loop spans 16 amino acids. Germline V CDR1 and CDR2: MGHRA, YSYEKL. The source of this sequence is a male patient aged 10 to 17 who had a stem cell transplant for acute lymphoblastic leukemia, so the T cells may come from the graft donor. This sequence joins TRBV4-1 and TRBJ2-3; maybe TRBD1 (5 bases). This material consisted of PBMCs, mostly from graft donor cells, taken 360 days after TCRalphabeta/CD19-depleted stem cell transplant. CDR3 bases: TGCGCCAGCAGCCGCCCCACCAGGGAATTCACAGATACGCAGTATTTT. It yields the protein CASSRPTREFTDTQYF.